A single sample is the source of the 19 T cell receptor beta chains below, sequenced in a study of cytomegalovirus exposure and HLA in healthy donors. The PCR contained 60 Vbeta and 13 Jbeta primers. Data came from immunoSEQ multiplex PCR; TCRdb stores just in-frame clones and leaves some out. The data show under 200,000 clones, 70% to 85% seen once. Sequencing was performed on PBMCs. The origin of the receptors is a woman aged 25 to 39 in good health and CMV-seropositive.

Concerning this clone: This sample also contains other DNA sequences that code for the same CDR3. V usage is TRBV9 and J usage is TRBJ2-7; no reliable D call. The CDR3 sequence is 13 residues long. Trimming took off 2 bases at V and 0 bases at J, with 6 bases between the two ends. CDR1 is SGDLS, CDR2 YYNGEE, per germline. The CDR3, as DNA: TGTGCCAGCAGCGTTGATAGCTCCTACGAGCAGTACTTC. Amino acid sequence: CASSVDSSYEQYF.

The gene calls are TRBV2 and TRBJ2-3; D possibly corresponds to TRBD2 (6 bases). V was trimmed by 6 bases and J by 1 base, leaving 14 bases between them. The CDR3 contains 15 residues. CDR1 SNHLY and CDR2 FYNNEI come from the germline V gene. CDR3 sequence reads: CASRPQGGGTDTQYF. Here the CDR3 DNA reads TGTGCCAGCAGGCCTCAGGGAGGTGGCACAGATACGCAGTATTTT.

V and J are TRBV9 and TRBJ2-1; 10 bases agree with TRBD2. The CDR3 has 14 residues. CDR1 is SGDLS and CDR2 is YYNGEE in the germline V gene. The V and J ends lost 1 base and 8 bases, in that order; junction bases with no gene match: 3. CDR3 nucleotides: TGTGCCAGCAGCGTATCTAGCGGGAGATATGAGCAGTTCTTC. Translation gives CASSVSSGRYEQFF.

The CDR3 spells CATSSGRIGVTKNIQYF. Written as DNA, the CDR3 is TGTGCCACCAGCAGCGGGCGCATCGGGGTTACCAAAAACATTCAGTACTTC. The chain carries TRBV15 and TRBJ2-4, with D tentatively TRBD2 (5 bases). The length of the CDR3 is 17 residues. The germline V gene encodes CDR1 LNHNV and CDR2 YYDKDF (reference sequence). Trimming shortened V by 3 bases and J by 2 bases, and 17 bases separated the two germline ends.

V usage is TRBV5-1 and J usage is TRBJ1-1; a possible D gene is TRBD1 (5 bases). V dropped 1 base and J dropped 2 bases, with 9 bases sitting between them. Germline loops: CDR1 SGHRS, CDR2 YFSETQ. The CDR3 length is 14 residues. The CDR3 DNA reads TGCGCCAGCAGCTTGCGACAGTTCAACACTGAAGCTTTCTTT. Amino acid sequence: CASSLRQFNTEAFF.

This chain joins TRBV2 and TRBJ2-1, with a tentative D call TRBD1 (5 bases). The ends were cut back, 1 base at V and 12 bases at J, with 13 bases in the middle. Germline CDR1 reads SNHLY; CDR2 reads FYNNEI. The CDR3 contains 13 residues. CDR3 sequence reads: CASSEVPGLGQFF. The CDR3 DNA reads as TGTGCCAGCAGTGAAGTACCAGGGCTCGGGCAGTTCTTC.

The chain links TRBV4-1 to TRBJ2-3, with 8 bases matching TRBD1. After removal of 3 bases from V and 1 base from J, the junction contained 6 bases not matched to a gene. The CDR3 loop spans 16 amino acids. Germline CDR1 MGHRA, CDR2 YSYEKL. The CDR3, as DNA: TGCGCCAGCAGCCACGTACGGGGACAGGGCACAGATACGCAGTATTTT. This encodes CASSHVRGQGTDTQYF.

The V gene is TRBV19, the J gene TRBJ2-1; D perhaps matches TRBD1 (5 bases). Germline lookup yields CDR1 LNHDA and CDR2 SQIVND (reference sequence). Deletions cut 4 bases from V and 1 base from J, with 14 bases between. The CDR3 contains 16 residues. CDR3 coding DNA: TGTGCCAGTAGTACACAGGACGCCCGGTCCTACAATGAGCAGTTCTTC. This gives the protein CASSTQDARSYNEQFF.

The chain joins TRBV27 to TRBJ1-2; TRBD1 aligns across 8 bases. V shed 6 bases and J 3 bases; nucleotides not matched to a gene: 6. The CDR3 is 14 residues long. Per the germline V gene, CDR1 is MNHEY and CDR2 is SMNVEV (reference sequence). The CDR3 sequence: CASRAPDRDYGYTF. DNA for the CDR3: TGTGCCAGCAGGGCCCCGGACAGGGACTATGGCTACACCTTC.

This clone has more than one count but fewer than ten. The J gene is TRBJ2-1, the V gene TRBV23-1; TRBD2 matches at 10 bases. TRBV23-1 is treated as an ORF (open reading frame) with a function not yet certain. The CDR3 sequence is 16 residues long. J was trimmed by 2 bases and V by 6 bases; bases with no gene match: 7. CDR3 DNA sequence: TGCGCCAGCAGACACCCGGGGACTAGCGCCTACAATGAGCAGTTCTTC. Amino acid sequence: CASRHPGTSAYNEQFF.

V and J are TRBV6-1 and TRBJ1-2, with D unclear. This CDR3 has 13 residues. V dropped 4 bases and J dropped 5 bases, with 11 bases sitting between them. Germline V CDR1 and CDR2: MNHNS, SASEGT. The chain's CDR3 is CASSGQVTYGYTF. The CDR3 DNA follows: TGTGCCAGCAGTGGTCAGGTTACTTATGGCTACACCTTC.

Of note for this clone: At the DNA level, this CDR3 is encoded by other sequences in the same sample as well. The chain is built from TRBV11-2 and TRBJ2-7, with D perhaps matching TRBD2 (7 bases). The CDR3 totals 15 residues. V was pared by 4 bases and J by 3 bases, with 16 bases between. The germline V gene encodes CDR1 SGHAT and CDR2 FQNNGV. The DNA for the CDR3 is TGTGCCAGCAGCTGGGGGGCTAGCGGCCTCTACGAGCAGTACTTC. Translating gives CASSWGASGLYEQYF.

V and J are TRBV5-4 and TRBJ2-4; D remains unclear. CDR3 size: 12 residues. Germline loops: CDR1 SGHNT, CDR2 YYREEE (reference sequence). Trimming left V 4 bases short and J 5 bases short, with 7 bases between. The CDR3 is CASSPGENIQYF. CDR3 nucleotides: TGTGCCAGCAGCCCTGGAGAAAACATTCAGTACTTC.

CDR3 DNA sequence: TGCACCAGCAGCCGGAAAAAGCGGCGTAAGTGCCACATTCAGTACTTC. Its translation is CTSSRKKRRKCHIQYF. This rearrangement joins TRBV1 to TRBJ2-4; TRBD2 is taken as the D call from the table, unchecked against the DNA. TRBV1 is shown as a pseudogene. This CDR3 region has 16 residues.

CDR3 loop: CASSQDPGQGTYEQYF. The CDR3 region has the DNA TGCGCCAGCAGCCAAGATCCGGGACAGGGAACCTACGAGCAGTACTTC. The chain links TRBV4-1 to TRBJ2-7, with 9 bases identical to TRBD1. This CDR3 is built from 16 residues. Germline V lookup: CDR1 MGHRA, CDR2 YSYEKL. Unmatched junction bases numbered 5, after V lost 0 bases and J lost 2 bases.

The sample holds a few counts of this clone. The chain uses TRBV29-1 and TRBJ2-3; 8 bases fit TRBD2. Germline trimming cut 5 bases from V and 4 bases from J; bases unmatched to any gene: 2. This CDR3 region has 12 residues. CDR1 and CDR2 from the germline V gene are SQVTM and ANQGSEA. The CDR3 sequence is CSVRGGADTQYF. CDR3 coding DNA: TGCAGCGTTCGGGGGGGCGCAGATACGCAGTATTTT.

This rearrangement joins TRBV25-1 to TRBJ2-7; no definite D call. Trimming took 5 bases from V and 0 from J, leaving 11 bases between them. Germline lookup yields CDR1 MGHDK and CDR2 SYGVNS. There are 14 residues in the CDR3. CDR3 nucleotides: TGTGCCAGCAGTCTTTTATATCTCTCCTACGAGCAGTACTTC. It codes for CASSLLYLSYEQYF.

The J gene is TRBJ2-7, the V gene TRBV4-1; 9 nucleotides agree with TRBD1. J gave up 2 bases and V 4 bases, and 6 bases lay outside the gene matches. This CDR3 contains 15 residues. In germline, CDR1 is MGHRA, CDR2 YSYEKL. The CDR3 DNA is TGCGCCAGCAGCCTTGTGACAGGGGGTGCCTACGAGCAGTACTTC. Its translation is CASSLVTGGAYEQYF.

V and J are TRBV5-1 and TRBJ1-2, with TRBD1 identical over 7 bases. This CDR3 is built from 16 residues. V lost 4 bases, J lost 4 bases, and 13 bases stayed unmatched. Germline loops: CDR1 SGHRS, CDR2 YFSETQ. CDR3 sequence (DNA): TGCGCCAGCAGCCCCTTAGGACAGGAGGGGGTCTATGGCTACACCTTC. This sequence encodes CASSPLGQEGVYGYTF.